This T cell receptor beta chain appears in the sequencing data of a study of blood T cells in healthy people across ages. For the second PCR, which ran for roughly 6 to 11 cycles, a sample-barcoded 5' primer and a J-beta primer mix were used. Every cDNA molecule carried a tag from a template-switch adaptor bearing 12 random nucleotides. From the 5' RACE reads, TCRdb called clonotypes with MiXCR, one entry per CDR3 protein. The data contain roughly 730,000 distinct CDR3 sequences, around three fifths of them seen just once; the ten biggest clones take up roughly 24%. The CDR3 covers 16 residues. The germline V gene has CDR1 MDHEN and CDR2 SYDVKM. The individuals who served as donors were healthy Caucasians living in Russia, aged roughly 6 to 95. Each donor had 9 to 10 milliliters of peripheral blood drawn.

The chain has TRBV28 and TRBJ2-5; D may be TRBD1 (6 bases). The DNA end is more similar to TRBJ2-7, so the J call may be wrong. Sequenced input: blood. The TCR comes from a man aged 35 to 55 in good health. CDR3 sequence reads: CASQLTPGQGSYEQYF. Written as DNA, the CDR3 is TGTGCCAGCCAATTAACCCCGGGCCAGGGGAGTTACGAGCAGTACTTC.